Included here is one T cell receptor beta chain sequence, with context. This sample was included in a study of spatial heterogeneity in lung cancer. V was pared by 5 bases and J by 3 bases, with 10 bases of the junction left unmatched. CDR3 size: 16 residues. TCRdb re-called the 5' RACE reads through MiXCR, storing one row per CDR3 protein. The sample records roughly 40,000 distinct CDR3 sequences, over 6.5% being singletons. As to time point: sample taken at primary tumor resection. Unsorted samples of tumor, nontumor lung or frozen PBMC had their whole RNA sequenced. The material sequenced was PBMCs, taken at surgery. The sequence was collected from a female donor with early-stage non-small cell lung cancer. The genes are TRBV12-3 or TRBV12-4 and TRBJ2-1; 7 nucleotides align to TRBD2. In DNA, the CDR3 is TGTGCCAGCAGTAGACCGGGACTACCAGTCTACAATGAGCAGTTCTTC. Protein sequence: CASSRPGLPVYNEQFF.